Included here is one T cell receptor (beta chain) sequence, with context. Other DNA sequences in this specimen translate into the identical CDR3. This entry is derived from a study of shared clonotypes between healthy human individuals. Profiling relied on immunoSEQ multiplex PCR, and the TCRdb table lists in-frame clones only, not all of them. This table has roughly 320,000 clones, over 75% appearing once. V trimming: 2 bases; J trimming: 5 bases; junction bases outside the gene matches: 2. The CDR3 is 15 amino acids. Germline V gene data show CDR1 as SGHAT and CDR2 as FQNNGV. The V gene is TRBV11-2, the J gene TRBJ2-5; 13 nucleotides line up with TRBD2. The source is a man between 18 and 29 years old in good health. Input material: memory CD8+ T cells sorted from blood. This sample's subset: CD45RO+ cells pooled with CCR7-negative TemRA cells. The CDR3 region is CASSLTSGGAETQYF. The CDR3 DNA reads TGTGCCAGCAGCTTAACTAGCGGGGGGGCGGAGACCCAGTACTTC.